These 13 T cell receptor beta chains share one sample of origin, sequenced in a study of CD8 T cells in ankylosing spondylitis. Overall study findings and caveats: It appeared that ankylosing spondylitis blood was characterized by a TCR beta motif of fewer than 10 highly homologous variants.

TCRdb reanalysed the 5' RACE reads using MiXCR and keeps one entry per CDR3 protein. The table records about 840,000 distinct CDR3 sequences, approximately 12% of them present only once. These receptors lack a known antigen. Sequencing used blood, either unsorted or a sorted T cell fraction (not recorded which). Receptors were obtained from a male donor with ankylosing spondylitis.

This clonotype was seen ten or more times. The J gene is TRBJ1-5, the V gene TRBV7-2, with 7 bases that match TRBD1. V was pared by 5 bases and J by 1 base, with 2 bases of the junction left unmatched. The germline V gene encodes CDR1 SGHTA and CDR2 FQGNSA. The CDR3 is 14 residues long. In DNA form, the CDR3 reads TGTGCCAGCAGCGCCAGGGGGAGCAATCAGCCCCAGCATTTT. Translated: CASSARGSNQPQHF.

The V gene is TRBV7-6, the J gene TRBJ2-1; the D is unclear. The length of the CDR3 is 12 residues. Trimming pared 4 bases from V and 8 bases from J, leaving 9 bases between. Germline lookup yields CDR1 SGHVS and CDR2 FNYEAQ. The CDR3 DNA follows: TGTGCCAGCAGCTATGTGGGATATGAGCAGTTCTTC. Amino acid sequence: CASSYVGYEQFF.

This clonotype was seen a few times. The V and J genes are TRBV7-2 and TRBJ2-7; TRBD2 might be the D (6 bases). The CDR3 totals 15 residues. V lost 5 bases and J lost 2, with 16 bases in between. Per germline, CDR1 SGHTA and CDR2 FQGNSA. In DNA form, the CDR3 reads TGTGCCAGCAGCCGCCTCGGAGGGGCGACCTACGAGCAGTACTTC. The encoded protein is CASSRLGGATYEQYF.

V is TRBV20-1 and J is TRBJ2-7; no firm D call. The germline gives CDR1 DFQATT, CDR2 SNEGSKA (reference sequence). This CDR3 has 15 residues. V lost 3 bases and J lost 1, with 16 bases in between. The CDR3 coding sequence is TGCAGTGCTAGTCCCTCGGTGGGCCTTTCCTACGAGCAGTACTTC. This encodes CSASPSVGLSYEQYF.

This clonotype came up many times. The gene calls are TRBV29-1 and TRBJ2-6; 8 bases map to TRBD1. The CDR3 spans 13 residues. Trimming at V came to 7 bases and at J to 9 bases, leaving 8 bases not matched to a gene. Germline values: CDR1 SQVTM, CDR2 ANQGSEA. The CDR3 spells CSARQGPNNVLTF. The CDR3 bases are TGCAGCGCTCGACAGGGGCCTAACAACGTCCTGACTTTC.

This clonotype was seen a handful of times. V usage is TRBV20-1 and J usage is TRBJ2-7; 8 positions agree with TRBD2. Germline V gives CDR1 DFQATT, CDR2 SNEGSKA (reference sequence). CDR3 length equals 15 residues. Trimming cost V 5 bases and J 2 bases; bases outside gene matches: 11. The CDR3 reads CSAPKGLAGTYEQYF. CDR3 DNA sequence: TGCAGTGCTCCCAAGGGGCTAGCGGGTACCTACGAGCAGTACTTC.

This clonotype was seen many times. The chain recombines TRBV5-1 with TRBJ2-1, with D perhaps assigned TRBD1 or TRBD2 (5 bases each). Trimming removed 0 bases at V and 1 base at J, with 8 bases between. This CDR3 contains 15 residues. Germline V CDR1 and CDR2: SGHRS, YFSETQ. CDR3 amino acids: CASSLGGFSYNEQFF. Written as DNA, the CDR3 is TGCGCCAGCAGCTTGGGGGGGTTTTCCTACAATGAGCAGTTCTTC.

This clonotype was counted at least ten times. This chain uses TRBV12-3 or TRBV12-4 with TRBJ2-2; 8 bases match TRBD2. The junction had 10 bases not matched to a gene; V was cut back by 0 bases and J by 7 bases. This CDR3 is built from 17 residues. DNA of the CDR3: TGTGCCAGCAGTTTAGCGCTATCGGGGGGGCAAGGCGGGGAGCTGTTTTTT. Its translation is CASSLALSGGQGGELFF.

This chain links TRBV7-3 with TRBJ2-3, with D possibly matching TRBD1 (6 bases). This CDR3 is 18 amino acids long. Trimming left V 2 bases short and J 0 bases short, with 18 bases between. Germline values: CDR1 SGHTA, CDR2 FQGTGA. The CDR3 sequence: CASSLYRQGTLSTDTQYF. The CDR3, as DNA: TGTGCCAGCAGCTTATATCGGCAGGGGACGCTGAGCACAGATACGCAGTATTTT.

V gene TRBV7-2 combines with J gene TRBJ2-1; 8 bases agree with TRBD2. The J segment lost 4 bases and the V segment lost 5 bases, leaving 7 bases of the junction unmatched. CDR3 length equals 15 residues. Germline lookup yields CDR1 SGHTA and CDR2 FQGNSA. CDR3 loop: CASSAAGVNYNEQFF. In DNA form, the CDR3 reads TGTGCCAGCAGCGCAGCGGGAGTGAATTACAATGAGCAGTTCTTC. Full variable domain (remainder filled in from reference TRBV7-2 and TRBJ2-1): GAGVSQSPSNKVTEKGKDVELRCDPISGHTALYWYRQSLGQGLEFLIYFQGNSAPDKSGLPSDRFSAERTGGSVSTLTIQRTQQEDSAVYLCASSAAGVNYNEQFFGPGTRLTVL.

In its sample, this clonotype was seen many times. Here the CDR3 DNA reads TGTGCCAGCAGTGATCCGGCAAGGCCCCTTTATGGCTACACCTTC. Amino acids: CASSDPARPLYGYTF. The V gene is TRBV25-1, the J gene TRBJ1-2; D is ambiguous. There are 15 residues in the CDR3. Between the trimmed V and J ends, which lost 3 bases and 5 bases, there was a span of 16 bases. Germline V gene data show CDR1 as MGHDK and CDR2 as SYGVNS.

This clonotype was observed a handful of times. DNA of the CDR3: TGTGCCAGCACCTTCCCTGGGAAAAGGGAAGCTTTCTTT. As protein: CASTFPGKREAFF. The J gene is TRBJ1-1, the V gene TRBV6-1, with unresolved D. The ends were cut back, 7 bases at V and 8 bases at J, with 17 bases in the middle. This CDR3 has 13 residues. The germline V gene encodes CDR1 MNHNS and CDR2 SASEGT.

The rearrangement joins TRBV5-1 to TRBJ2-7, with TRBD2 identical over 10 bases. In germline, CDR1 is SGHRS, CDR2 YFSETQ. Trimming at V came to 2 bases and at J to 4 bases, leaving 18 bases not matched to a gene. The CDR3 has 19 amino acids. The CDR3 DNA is TGCGCCAGCAGCTTCCCGCTAGCGGGAGCCTGGCTGCGTTCATACGAGCAGTACTTC. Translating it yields CASSFPLAGAWLRSYEQYF.